These 24 T cell receptor beta chains came from one sample sequenced in a study of blood T cell repertoires in COVID-19. The method was immunoSEQ multiplex PCR; TCRdb's version includes in-frame clones alone and lacks a portion of them. The data hold approximately 140,000 clones, with around four fifths observed a single time. Sequenced material: peripheral blood. These receptor sequences come from a man in his 70s with acute or convalescent COVID-19.

A single count supports this clone. V usage is TRBV14 and J usage is TRBJ2-7, with a tentative D call TRBD2 (6 bases). Trimming left V 4 bases short and J 3 bases short, with 13 bases between. Germline CDR1 and CDR2: SGHDN and FVKESK. The CDR3 runs to 14 residues. This CDR3 reads CASSPAGGGYEQYF. As DNA, the CDR3 is TGTGCCAGCAGCCCGGCCGGGGGTGGCTACGAGCAGTACTTC.

The V call is TRBV28, the J call TRBJ1-6; tentative D call: TRBD1 (6 bases). V was cut by 7 bases and J by 5 bases, with 15 bases left in between. CDR3 length equals 15 residues. CDR1 and CDR2 (germline): MDHEN, SYDVKM. The DNA of the CDR3 is TGTGCCAGCACCGCGGCGGGGGCAAATAATTCACCCCTCCACTTT. Translated, it gives CASTAAGANNSPLHF.

This clone came up once. The CDR3 here is CATSDAGGDREKLFF. In DNA, the CDR3 is TGTGCCACCAGTGATGCGGGAGGAGATCGGGAAAAACTGTTTTTT. The rearrangement joins TRBV24-1 to TRBJ1-4; no reliable D call. Trimming removed 3 bases from V and 8 bases from J, with 15 bases in between. In germline, CDR1 is KGHDR, CDR2 SFDVKD. This CDR3 is 15 amino acids long.

This clone appeared a few times. The chain joins TRBV5-1 to TRBJ2-1, with TRBD1 matching 9 bases. J lost 7 bases, V lost 4 bases, and 9 bases had no gene match. Looked up from germline, CDR1 is SGHRS and CDR2 is YFSETQ. The CDR3 contains 15 residues. Written as DNA, the CDR3 is TGCGCCAGCAGCCTTGGGACAGGGAATTTGAATGAGCAGTTCTTC. This translates into CASSLGTGNLNEQFF. The full variable domain, in which reference TRBV5-1 and TRBJ2-1 provide the parts outside the CDR3, is KAGVTQTPRYLIKTRGQQVTLSCSPISGHRSVSWYQQTPGQGLQFLFEYFSETQRNKGNFPGRFSGRQFSNSRSEMNVSTLELGDSALYLCASSLGTGNLNEQFFGPGTRLTVL.

This sequence joins TRBV24-1 and TRBJ1-2; D is perhaps TRBD1 (6 bases). CDR3 length: 14 residues. V lost 3 bases and J 8 bases, leaving 15 bases between the germline ends. The germline gives CDR1 KGHDR, CDR2 SFDVKD. The CDR3: CATSDRVQGWGYTF. The CDR3, as DNA: TGTGCCACCAGTGATCGGGTACAGGGATGGGGCTACACCTTC.

V and J are TRBV19 and TRBJ2-5; 7 positions agree with TRBD2. Germline CDR1 reads LNHDA; CDR2 reads SQIVND (reference sequence). This CDR3 contains 16 residues. The V gene end was trimmed by 6 bases and the J gene end by 4 bases; junction bases not matched to a gene: 14. CDR3 DNA sequence: TGTGCCAGTAGCAACCCCCGGGGGGAAAACCGAGAGACCCAGTACTTC. Protein: CASSNPRGENRETQYF.

The rearrangement uses TRBV6-6 and TRBJ1-6; D uncertain. This CDR3 region has 17 residues. Trimming cost V 5 bases and J 9 bases, with 23 bases left between them. Germline V CDR1 and CDR2: MNHNY, SVGAGI (reference sequence). DNA of the CDR3: TGTGCCAGCAGTCCCGACCCCGGGAGAGGACTAGGTTCACCCCTCCACTTT. Encoded protein: CASSPDPGRGLGSPLHF.

In its sample, this clone was seen once. The J gene is TRBJ2-5, the V gene TRBV30, with TRBD2 matching over 9 bases. This CDR3 contains 14 residues. Germline V gives CDR1 GTSNPN, CDR2 SVGIG (reference sequence). The trim removed 3 bases at V and 5 bases at J, leaving 7 bases unmatched. Here the CDR3 DNA reads TGTGCCTGGAGGGTTAGCGGGGGCGGGGAGACCCAGTACTTC. As protein: CAWRVSGGGETQYF.

The chain uses TRBV5-8 and TRBJ1-5, with D tentatively TRBD1 (6 bases). The CDR3 is 14 amino acids. Germline V gene sequence: CDR1 SGHTS, CDR2 YDEGEE. V gave up 6 bases and J gave up 2 bases, with 12 bases separating them. The CDR3 DNA sequence: TGTGCCAGCAATGGAGGGGGGGGCAATCAGCCCCAGCATTTT. This sequence encodes CASNGGGGNQPQHF. The variable domain in full, completed from reference TRBV5-8 and TRBJ1-5, reads EAGVTQSPTHLIKTRGQQATLRCSPISGHTSVYWYQQALGLGLQFLLWYDEGEERNRGNFPPRFSGRQFPNYSSELNVNALELEDSALYLCASNGGGGNQPQHFGDGTRLSIL.

CDR3 amino acids: CASSSRDRGPYEQYF. The DNA of the CDR3 is TGTGCCAGCAGCTCCCGGGACAGGGGACCCTACGAGCAGTACTTC. The chain couples TRBV13 to TRBJ2-7, with TRBD1 matching 10 bases. The trim removed 4 bases at V and 2 bases at J, leaving 5 bases unmatched. This CDR3 is built from 15 residues. CDR1 is PRHDT and CDR2 is FYEKMQ in the germline V gene (reference sequence).

This chain joins TRBV7-9 and TRBJ1-6, with D uncertain. The V end was cut by 5 bases, the J end by 10 bases, with 15 bases between. The germline CDR1 and CDR2 sequences are SEHNR and FQNEAQ (reference sequence). The CDR3 runs 14 residues. CDR3 coding DNA: TGTGCCAGCAGCCTGGGAGAGGGCCAATCACCCCTCCACTTT. Protein product: CASSLGEGQSPLHF.

V usage is TRBV2 and J usage is TRBJ2-7; 14 bases line up with TRBD2. Trimming at V came to 4 bases and at J to 3 bases, leaving 8 bases not matched to a gene. The V gene's germline CDR1 is SNHLY and CDR2 FYNNEI. There are 17 residues in the CDR3. The CDR3 DNA reads as TGTGCCAGCAGTGGGGGACTAGCGGGAGCGGGTGGCTACGAGCAGTACTTC. Translated, it gives CASSGGLAGAGGYEQYF.

This clone was observed once. The chain recombines TRBV12-3 or TRBV12-4 with TRBJ1-1; 10 bases agree with TRBD1. V trimming: 4 bases; J trimming: 8 bases; junction bases outside the gene matches: 4. The CDR3 covers 13 residues. The CDR3 here is CASSYPDRGEAFF. CDR3 sequence (DNA): TGTGCCAGCAGTTACCCGGACAGGGGGGAAGCTTTCTTT.

J is TRBJ2-1 and V is TRBV2; 8 nucleotides agree with TRBD1. The CDR3 loop spans 14 amino acids. Trimming took 6 bases from V and 0 from J; bases not matched to a gene: 1. CDR1 is SNHLY and CDR2 is FYNNEI in the germline V gene. CDR3: CASRDRVSYNEQFF. As DNA, the CDR3 is TGTGCCAGCAGGGACAGGGTCTCCTACAATGAGCAGTTCTTC.

This rearrangement joins TRBV27 to TRBJ2-3, with 10 nucleotides matching TRBD1. This CDR3 is built from 15 residues. The germline V gene has CDR1 MNHEY and CDR2 SMNVEV (reference sequence). The ends lost 6 bases at V and 2 bases at J; junction bases unmatched: 5. The CDR3: CASRATGGYTDTQYF. The CDR3 DNA reads as TGTGCCAGCAGGGCGACAGGGGGCTACACAGATACGCAGTATTTT.

V gene TRBV27 combines with J gene TRBJ2-1; TRBD2 agrees at 12 bases. Germline loops: CDR1 MNHEY, CDR2 SMNVEV (reference sequence). With 6 bases clipped from V and 7 bases from J, the junction kept 13 bases outside the gene matches. The CDR3 runs 17 residues. The CDR3 region has the DNA TGTGCCAGCAGAAAAGGGTCTAGCGGGGGGGCTTGGAATGAGCAGTTCTTC. This codes for CASRKGSSGGAWNEQFF.

The chain joins TRBV7-9 to TRBJ2-5; TRBD1 matches at 11 bases. This CDR3 is 15 amino acids long. Germline V gene sequence: CDR1 SEHNR, CDR2 FQNEAQ (reference sequence). V lost 3 bases and J lost 4; bases outside the gene matches: 4. The DNA for the CDR3 is TGTGCCAGCAGCTTCCGGACAGGGGGCTTAGAGACCCAGTACTTC. Its protein is CASSFRTGGLETQYF.

This chain uses TRBV7-3 with TRBJ2-5; 8 bases are a match to TRBD2. Germline CDR1 SGHTA, CDR2 FQGTGA. CDR3 length equals 14 residues. The V and J ends lost 3 bases and 5 bases, in that order; junction bases with no gene match: 5. The CDR3 DNA sequence: TGTGCCAGCAGCTTCGGGGGGGCTCTGGAGACCCAGTACTTC. Translated, it gives CASSFGGALETQYF.

This clone was observed once. This rearrangement joins TRBV28 to TRBJ2-2; 7 bases are shared with TRBD2. V gave up 7 bases and J gave up 5 bases; unmatched junction bases: 4. Per germline, CDR1 MDHEN and CDR2 SYDVKM. The CDR3 contains 13 residues. The CDR3: CASTSLATGELFF. The CDR3 DNA sequence: TGTGCCAGCACCTCACTAGCGACCGGGGAGCTGTTTTTT.

The V and J genes are TRBV6-6 and TRBJ1-6, with TRBD1 matching over 7 bases. This CDR3 is built from 14 residues. The J segment lost 9 bases and the V segment lost 4 bases, leaving 6 bases of the junction unmatched. CDR1 and CDR2 from the germline V gene are MNHNY and SVGAGI (reference sequence). The CDR3: CASSSDRDSSPLHF. The CDR3 DNA reads as TGTGCCAGCAGTTCCGACAGGGACTCTTCACCCCTCCACTTT.

The chain couples TRBV2 to TRBJ2-5; D may be TRBD2 (7 bases). With 7 bases removed from V and 4 bases from J, the gap between germline ends came to 16 bases. CDR1 and CDR2 (germline): SNHLY, FYNNEI. This CDR3 has 14 amino acids. CDR3 sequence reads: CASTWGGAPETQYF. CDR3 nucleotide sequence: TGTGCCAGCACTTGGGGGGGGGCCCCAGAGACCCAGTACTTC.

The chain uses TRBV5-1 and TRBJ2-4; D is uncertain. This CDR3 region has 13 residues. Trimming shortened V by 0 bases and J by 8 bases, and 9 bases separated the two germline ends. Germline loops: CDR1 SGHRS, CDR2 YFSETQ. In DNA, the CDR3 is TGCGCCAGCAGCTTGGGACAAAGAGACATTCAGTACTTC. Translating gives CASSLGQRDIQYF.

The chain links TRBV19 to TRBJ2-7; tentative D call: TRBD1 (7 bases). The CDR3 sequence is 13 residues long. Deletions cut 3 bases from V and 4 bases from J, with 10 bases between. CDR1 is LNHDA, CDR2 SQIVND, per germline (reference sequence). DNA for the CDR3: TGTGCCAGTAGTATCGCGGGACAGTACGAGCAGTACTTC. It yields the protein CASSIAGQYEQYF. The full variable domain, completed using reference TRBV19 and TRBJ2-7, is DGGITQSPKYLFRKEGQNVTLSCEQNLNHDAMYWYRQDPGQGLRLIYYSQIVNDFQKGDIAEGYSVSREKKESFPLTVTSAQKNPTAFYLCASSIAGQYEQYFGPGTRLTVT.

This clone appeared a single time. This sequence joins TRBV2 and TRBJ1-5; D unresolved. Trimming removed 5 bases from V and 0 bases from J, with 8 bases in between. Per germline, CDR1 SNHLY and CDR2 FYNNEI. The CDR3 totals 14 residues. The CDR3 DNA reads TGTGCCAGCAGTAATATTGTTAGCAATCAGCCCCAGCATTTT. Protein: CASSNIVSNQPQHF.